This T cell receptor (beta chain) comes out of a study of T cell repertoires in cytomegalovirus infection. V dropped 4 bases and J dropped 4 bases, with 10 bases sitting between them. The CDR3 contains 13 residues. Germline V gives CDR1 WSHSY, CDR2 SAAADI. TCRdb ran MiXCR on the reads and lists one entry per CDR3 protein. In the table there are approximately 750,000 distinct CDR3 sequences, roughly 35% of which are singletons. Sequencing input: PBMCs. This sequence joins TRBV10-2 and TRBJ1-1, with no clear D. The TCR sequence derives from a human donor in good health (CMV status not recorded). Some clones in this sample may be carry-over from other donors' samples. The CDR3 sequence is CASSVQMGTEAFF. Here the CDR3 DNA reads TGCGCCAGCAGTGTACAGATGGGCACTGAAGCTTTCTTT.